This T cell receptor beta chain was captured in a study of T cell responses to AZD1222 COVID-19 vaccine. Overall study results and limits: Regions 160-218 and 743-854 held dominance among vaccine-associated CD4 TCRs, which spanned spike. No day 14 peak samples; only post-peak repertoires were characterized. AZD1222 recipients seropositive at baseline numbered only 6 or 7.

V gave up 3 bases and J gave up 0 bases, with 12 bases separating them. The CDR3 consists of 17 residues. CDR1 KGHSY and CDR2 FQNENV come from the germline V gene. Data came from immunoSEQ multiplex PCR; TCRdb stores just in-frame clones and leaves some out. The sample holds about 130,000 clones; around 90% are singletons and the top ten take under 1.2%. Concerning this clone: Its antigen is not identified.

The rearrangement uses TRBV16 and TRBJ1-6; TRBD1 is a possible D gene (6 bases). The clonotype was recovered from an adult who received the AZD1222 COVID-19 vaccine. The sample here was peripheral blood, taken 28 days after the second AZD1222 dose. CDR3: CASSHHTGSSYNSPLHF. The CDR3 nucleotides read TGTGCCAGCAGCCACCACACAGGGAGCTCCTATAATTCACCCCTCCACTTT. The full variable domain, rest sourced from reference TRBV16 and TRBJ1-6, is GEEVAQTPKHLVRGEGQKAKLYCAPIKGHSYVFWYQQVLKNEFKFLISFQNENVFDETGMPKERFSAKCLPNSPCSLEIQATKLEDSAVYFCASSHHTGSSYNSPLHFGNGTRLTVT.